The 19 T cell receptor beta chains below all came from one sample that was sequenced in a study of human T cells and chemical hapten exposure. Described time point: patch test 1, 2 weeks after DPC sensitization. Treatment indicated: therapeutic diphenylcyclopropenone sensitization with weekly scalp DPC. One entry per CDR3 protein, called by TCRdb with MiXCR from the RACE reads. This table has about 380,000 distinct CDR3 sequences, more than 4.5% appearing once. The material was whole blood, obtained in connection with sensitization to the hapten diphenylcyclopropenone (DPC). These receptor sequences come from a woman in her fifties or sixties with alopecia areata. Some clones in this sample may be carry-over from other donors' samples.

This clonotype was picked up many times. J is TRBJ2-3 and V is TRBV20-1; 9 bases agree with TRBD1. Germline V gives CDR1 DFQATT, CDR2 SNEGSKA (reference sequence). This CDR3 is built from 15 residues. With 2 bases clipped from V and 2 bases from J, the junction kept 5 bases outside the gene matches. Here the CDR3 reads CSARQDRGFTDTQYF. The CDR3 DNA follows: TGCAGTGCTAGACAGGACAGGGGATTCACAGATACGCAGTATTTT.

This clonotype was seen ten or more times. This rearrangement joins TRBV2 to TRBJ1-2, with unresolved D. The CDR3 runs 14 residues. Germline V gene sequence: CDR1 SNHLY, CDR2 FYNNEI. Trimming left V 0 bases short and J 8 bases short, with 13 bases between. Here the CDR3 reads CASSEARKGLGYTF. The CDR3 nucleotides read TGTGCCAGCAGTGAAGCGAGGAAGGGCTTAGGCTACACCTTC.

This clonotype was detected many times. The chain combines TRBV6-2 or TRBV6-3 with TRBJ1-5; 7 positions match TRBD1. This CDR3 is built from 14 residues. Germline V CDR1 and CDR2: MNHEY, SVGEGT. The V segment lost 11 bases and the J segment 12 bases; nucleotides outside the gene matches: 19. In DNA form, the CDR3 reads TGTGCCTCCCACGACGGGGACAGAAGGGCGGACCAGCATTTT. It is translated as CASHDGDRRADQHF.

In its sample, this clonotype was seen a few times. This chain uses TRBV15 with TRBJ2-7, with a possible D match to TRBD2 (5 bases). The V gene lost 6 bases and the J gene lost 7 bases, with 13 bases spanning the gap. The germline V gene has CDR1 LNHNV and CDR2 YYDKDF (reference sequence). The CDR3 is 12 amino acids. The CDR3 DNA follows: TGTGCCACCAGTAATCGGGAACGGGAGCAGTACTTC. Translation: CATSNREREQYF. The full variable domain, rest sourced from reference TRBV15 and TRBJ2-7, is DAMVIQNPRYQVTQFGKPVTLSCSQTLNHNVMYWYQQKSSQAPKLLFHYYDKDFNNEADTPDNFQSRRPNTSFCFLDIRSPGLGDTAMYLCATSNREREQYFGPGTRLTVT.

In this sample, this clonotype turned up many times. The chain is built from TRBV18 and TRBJ2-1; D is unclear. Germline CDR1 is KGHSH and CDR2 is LQKENI. The CDR3 totals 11 residues. V was trimmed by 3 bases and J by 10 bases, leaving 7 bases between them. Written as DNA, the CDR3 is TGTGCCAGCTCACCTGCCCCCGAGCAGTTCTTC. This encodes CASSPAPEQFF.

This clonotype was found a few times. The chain combines TRBV24-1 with TRBJ2-1; 10 nucleotides agree with TRBD2. The CDR3 contains 15 residues. With 4 bases clipped from V and 5 bases from J, the junction kept 4 bases outside the gene matches. Per germline, CDR1 KGHDR and CDR2 SFDVKD. This CDR3 is CATSDRTSGDNEQFF. As DNA, the CDR3 is TGTGCCACCAGTGACCGCACTAGCGGGGACAATGAGCAGTTCTTC.

The table lists this clonotype with a few counts. The rearrangement links TRBV12-3 or TRBV12-4 to TRBJ2-1; D is possibly TRBD2 (5 bases). Trimming pared 7 bases from V and 9 bases from J, leaving 13 bases between. This CDR3 is built from 12 residues. This CDR3 is CASTFAGGEQFF. The CDR3 DNA reads as TGTGCCAGCACATTCGCGGGCGGTGAGCAGTTCTTC.

This clonotype was counted ten times or more. The gene calls are TRBV4-3 and TRBJ1-5; the D is unclear. Trimming shortened V by 2 bases and J by 6 bases, and 17 bases separated the two germline ends. The CDR3 is 16 amino acids. In germline, CDR1 is LGHNA, CDR2 YSLEER. The DNA of the CDR3 is TGCGCCAGCAGCCAATATTGGGGAGCGCCGACTCAGCCCCAGCATTTT. Amino acids: CASSQYWGAPTQPQHF.

The chain recombines TRBV29-1 with TRBJ2-1, with a tentative D call TRBD2 (6 bases). The V gene lost 7 bases and the J gene lost 8 bases, with 15 bases spanning the gap. CDR1 SQVTM and CDR2 ANQGSEA come from the germline V gene. CDR3 size: 12 residues. CDR3 in amino acids: CSAGTGEYEQFF. The CDR3 region has the DNA TGCAGCGCCGGGACTGGGGAGTATGAGCAGTTCTTC.

This clonotype was seen many times. The chain uses TRBV21-1 and TRBJ2-3; TRBD2 reflects the table's D call only, with no check against the DNA. TRBV21-1 is annotated as a pseudogene. This CDR3 region has 16 residues. This chain's CDR3 is CASSTRLAGGTDTQYF. CDR3 nucleotide sequence: TGTGCCAGCAGCACCAGACTAGCGGGAGGCACAGATACGCAGTATTTT.

In its sample, this clonotype was seen many times. The chain carries TRBV4-2 and TRBJ2-3; D is uncertain. The CDR3 length is 13 residues. Germline V lookup: CDR1 LGHNA, CDR2 YNFKEQ. V dropped 4 bases and J dropped 2 bases, with 7 bases sitting between them. The DNA for the CDR3 is TGTGCCAGCAGCCGGTCGGTCACAGATACGCAGTATTTT. Protein sequence: CASSRSVTDTQYF.

This clonotype was seen ten or more times. The V call is TRBV6-2 or TRBV6-3, the J call TRBJ2-2; D is perhaps TRBD2 (5 bases). The CDR3 consists of 13 residues. V lost 5 bases and J lost 6, with 10 bases in between. Germline V lookup: CDR1 MNHEY, CDR2 SVGEGT. The CDR3 DNA follows: TGTGCCAGCAGTATCGGAGGCGCCGGGGAGCTGTTTTTT. Amino acid sequence: CASSIGGAGELFF.

This clonotype showed up many times. V is TRBV10-3 and J is TRBJ1-2; D ambiguous. Germline assignment: CDR1 ENHRY and CDR2 SYGVKD. Trimming pared 2 bases from V and 3 bases from J, leaving 7 bases between. The CDR3 consists of 13 residues. The CDR3 region is CAISERADYGYTF. CDR3 in DNA: TGTGCCATCAGTGAGAGGGCAGACTATGGCTACACCTTC.

This clonotype was recorded at least ten times. The J gene is TRBJ1-2, the V gene TRBV3-1, with 7 bases fitting TRBD1. This CDR3 region has 16 residues. CDR1 and CDR2 from the germline V gene are LGHDT and YNNKEL (reference sequence). After removal of 3 bases from V and 4 bases from J, the junction contained 11 bases not matched to a gene. For the CDR3, the DNA is TGTGCCAGCAGCCAGGATCCAACAGGGGTTCCCTATGGCTACACCTTC. This translates into CASSQDPTGVPYGYTF.

The sample holds many counts of this clonotype. The chain carries TRBV18 and TRBJ2-4, with D unclear. The V and J ends lost 1 base and 0 bases respectively, with 7 bases between them. Germline values: CDR1 KGHSH, CDR2 LQKENI. This CDR3 has 15 residues. The CDR3 is CASSPLGIAKNIQYF. DNA for the CDR3: TGTGCCAGCTCACCACTGGGAATAGCCAAAAACATTCAGTACTTC.

This clonotype was observed a few times. The chain has TRBV7-9 and TRBJ2-4, with D possibly matching TRBD1 (6 bases). V was pared by 5 bases and J by 5 bases, with 13 bases between. Germline-derived CDR1 and CDR2 are SEHNR and FQNEAQ (reference sequence). The CDR3 contains 14 residues. CDR3 sequence reads: CASSPGQYQNIQYF. Written as DNA, the CDR3 is TGTGCCAGCAGCCCTGGACAGTACCAAAACATTCAGTACTTC. Variable domain in full (rest from reference TRBV7-9 and TRBJ2-4): DTGVSQNPRHKITKRGQNVTFRCDPISEHNRLYWYRQTLGQGPEFLTYFQNEAQLEKSRLLSDRFSAERPKGSFSTLEIQRTEQGDSAMYLCASSPGQYQNIQYFGAGTRLSVL.

This clonotype was seen many times. The chain uses TRBV12-3 or TRBV12-4 and TRBJ2-1; 7 bases align to TRBD1. There are 14 residues in the CDR3. V dropped 1 base and J dropped 8; count of bases not matched to a gene: 5. The CDR3 DNA is TGTGCCAGCAGTTTAGAACAGGGGACCGATGAGCAGTTCTTC. It specifies CASSLEQGTDEQFF.

In the case of this clonotype: A clone one base away is much larger, so this may be a read error. V and J are TRBV29-1 and TRBJ2-1, with 8 bases matching TRBD2. Germline loops: CDR1 SQVTM, CDR2 ANQGSEA. The CDR3 is made up of 14 amino acids. J lost 7 bases, V lost 7 bases, and 12 bases had no gene match. The CDR3 region is CSGLPAGVANEQFF. CDR3 DNA sequence: TGCAGCGGCCTACCAGCGGGGGTAGCAAATGAGCAGTTCTTC.

This clonotype was recorded many times. The chain is built from TRBV6-9 and TRBJ2-5; 7 nucleotides line up with TRBD2. Looked up from germline, CDR1 is MNHGY and CDR2 is SVAAGI. V was clipped by 1 base and J by 5 bases; unmatched bases: 4. This CDR3 comprises 14 residues. This chain's CDR3 is CASSYWAGVETQYF. The CDR3 DNA is TGTGCCAGCAGTTATTGGGCGGGAGTTGAGACCCAGTACTTC.